A single T cell receptor (beta chain) is shown here with its context. No cognate antigen has been identified for it. No base-level quality is on record; no much larger clone is a single base apart. Library creation used 5' RACE. Instrument used: Illumina HiSeq 2000. Template switching added a universal primer binding site, and the final cDNA carried a unique molecular identifier that allowed TCR cDNA molecules to be counted accurately. Specific primers in the conserved constant-segment region were used to synthesize first-strand cDNA for the TCR alpha and beta chains. To control for contamination, every cDNA library was double barcoded, receiving both a SMART-Mk sample barcode and Illumina barcodes. TruSeq adapter sequences, together with Illumina sample barcodes, were added in two successive PCR steps. The TCR alpha and beta cDNA libraries were sequenced on the Illumina HiSeq platform using custom primers. In the authors' own workflow: Raw reads were processed with MiGEC to extract unique molecular identifiers, and MiXCR was used to determine CDR3 positions. Recombination models were inferred per individual with the repgenHMM and IGoR tools using an EM algorithm. Shared clonotypes were analyzed with the tcR package in R, and sharing was normalized by the product of cloneset sizes. To study raw recombination without the effects of thymic and clonal selection, out-of-frame nonproductive sequences were analyzed. TCRdb itself trimmed the public reads at Q25 with fastp, ran MiXCR and retained productive beta chains. Rows merge per CDR3 protein into single entries with the most common DNA and genes. TCRdb's processing, not the authors' own work, is the source of the V and J calls. Present in this sample are approximately 1.8 million distinct CDR3 sequences, around a third of which were seen just once. Around 0.25% of the sample is in the top ten clones.

These data come from a study of identical twins listed by TCRdb under 2016. In the study overall: The study deep-sequenced TCR alpha and beta repertoires from monozygotic twins, unrelated adults of various ages and cord blood to test whether fetal clonotypes persist. Replicate twin experiments were performed at different times using different library preparation protocols to rule out contamination. Summary of the overall study and its limitations: Excess twin sharing in beta out-of-frame sequences was weaker because fewer shared sequences lowered the signal-to-noise ratio. Compared with coincidental sharing between unrelated individuals, an excess of low generation-probability sequences was observed among out-of-frame TCR alpha sequences shared between twins. Abundant cord blood beta clonotypes had fewer insertions, young adult naive repertoires showed a similar but weaker trend, and memory repertoires showed no such trend. Because the same donors could not be followed over many years, the conclusions depended on cross-sectional statistical analysis. Recombination models systematically underestimated out-of-frame TCR alpha sharing in monozygotic twins but agreed with sharing between unrelated individuals. Zero-insertion analyses could be partly confounded by invariant T cells such as MAIT and iNKT, though diverse VJ usage argued against such confounding for most clonotypes.

Every donor was a healthy Caucasian. This clonotype originated in a newborn girl in good health. The sequenced material came from cord blood.

CDR3 loop: CASSDPSGGGLRNEQFF. The bases are TGTGCCAGCAGTGACCCCTCCGGCGGGGGCCTTCGGAATGAGCAGTTCTTC. The rearrangement joined TRBV12-3 or TRBV12-4 to TRBJ2-1, and the D gene may be TRBD2, 7 bases matching. The CDR3 measures 17 amino acids from cysteine to phenylalanine. The sequence is cut down to CDR3 DNA, 51 bases in frame from base 1. V is cut by 5 bases and J by 7 bases, and the space between the germline ends is 24 bases.